These 7 T cell receptor beta chains share one sample of origin, sequenced in a study of T-cell memory formation after mild COVID-19 (dated by TCRdb to the early 2020s). The library was produced with 5' RACE. The instrument was an Illumina NovaSeq 6000. TCRdb took the public reads, trimmed them with fastp at Q25, ran MiXCR for clone calling and kept in-frame beta chains. CDR3 protein duplicates are merged, each entry listing the most common genes and DNA. Here the sample has about 310,000 distinct CDR3 sequences; 15% to 20% occur a single time. 21% of the sample is taken by the ten largest. Sequenced: PBMCs or a T cell subset sorted from them (not recorded which). Every receptor here comes from a man aged 18-30 years who had mild COVID-19 (a few samples of this study predate the infection). The sample titles of this study are shuffled in the database, so cell type and time point are left out; the donor was told from shared clones.

This clonotype was observed a few times. The V call is TRBV11-2, the J call TRBJ2-2; tentatively, D is TRBD1 (7 bases). V lost 0 bases, J lost 0 bases, and 14 bases lay in between. Germline CDR1 and CDR2: SGHAT and FQNNGV. The CDR3 totals 18 residues. The CDR3 here is CASSLEGRGTANTGELFF. The CDR3 DNA follows: TGTGCCAGCAGCTTAGAGGGCAGGGGGACTGCGAACACCGGGGAGCTGTTTTTT.

The rearrangement uses TRBV11-1 and TRBJ2-5; no definite D call. This CDR3 region has 15 residues. CDR1 and CDR2 (germline): SGHAT, FQDESV (reference sequence). Trimming left V 4 bases short and J 2 bases short, with 14 bases between. The CDR3 DNA reads as TGTGCCAGCAGCTCCTGGGCTCCCGGTCAAGAGACCCAGTACTTC. This translates into CASSSWAPGQETQYF.

This chain links TRBV4-1 with TRBJ2-2; no reliable D call. Germline CDR1 is MGHRA and CDR2 is YSYEKL. The CDR3 length is 14 residues. V dropped 4 bases and J dropped 2 bases, with 8 bases sitting between them. CDR3 sequence: CASSLQRNTGELFF. For the CDR3, the DNA is TGCGCCAGCAGCCTGCAGCGAAACACCGGGGAGCTGTTTTTT.

This clonotype was observed a few times. The chain has TRBV7-2 and TRBJ2-3; D remains unclear. V lost 3 bases and J lost 5, with 9 bases in between. Germline V lookup: CDR1 SGHTA, CDR2 FQGNSA. This CDR3 region has 13 residues. The DNA of the CDR3 is TGTGCCAGCAGCTTCAAGTCAGGAGATACGCAGTATTTT. Protein sequence: CASSFKSGDTQYF. The full variable domain, rest sourced from reference TRBV7-2 and TRBJ2-3, is GAGVSQSPSNKVTEKGKDVELRCDPISGHTALYWYRQSLGQGLEFLIYFQGNSAPDKSGLPSDRFSAERTGGSVSTLTIQRTQQEDSAVYLCASSFKSGDTQYFGPGTRLTVL.

This clonotype was observed a few times. The chain employs TRBV18 and TRBJ2-5; D possibly corresponds to TRBD1 (6 bases). Germline V gives CDR1 KGHSH, CDR2 LQKENI. The CDR3 totals 15 residues. The V and J ends lost 0 bases and 5 bases respectively, with 13 bases between them. The CDR3 bases are TGTGCCAGCTCACCACCGTCAGGGGTGAGGGAGACCCAGTACTTC. Amino acid sequence: CASSPPSGVRETQYF.

The rearrangement links TRBV20-1 to TRBJ2-5; TRBD2 matches 9 bases. The CDR3 is 13 residues long. V shed 3 bases, J shed 7 bases, and the junction held 6 bases outside the gene matches. Per germline, CDR1 DFQATT and CDR2 SNEGSKA (reference sequence). CDR3 in DNA: TGCAGTGCTAGGCGCGGGGGGGCCGGGACCCAGTACTTC. Translating gives CSARRGGAGTQYF.

This clonotype was counted at least ten times. V gene TRBV7-2 combines with J gene TRBJ2-3; TRBD2 might be the D (5 bases). The germline CDR1 and CDR2 sequences are SGHTA and FQGNSA. V gave up 1 base and J gave up 8 bases, with 16 bases separating them. The CDR3 loop spans 15 amino acids. CDR3 nucleotides: TGTGCCAGCAGCTTAGGTGTAGAGGCTCGGGGTACGCAGTATTTT. The encoded protein is CASSLGVEARGTQYF.